This T cell receptor (beta chain) was recovered during a study of graft-versus-host responses after intestinal transplantation (dated by TCRdb to about 2021). In the study overall: The transplants that recipients received were multivisceral, liver-intestinal, or isolated intestinal. Anti-thymocyte globulin induction was given to all recipients, followed by maintenance tacrolimus and steroids for around three years. Graft-versus-host and host-versus-graft alloreactive T cell clones were tracked in the graft, circulation and bone marrow after intestinal transplantation using bulk TCR-beta CDR3 sequencing. To identify alloreactive clones, pre-transplant mixed lymphocyte reaction products were sequenced and compared with unstimulated pre-transplant donor and recipient T cells. Of the 20 to 25 intestinal transplant recipients enrolled in the cohort, one of whom was a retransplant, a few patients without pretransplant specimens were excluded. A peak of at least 4% donor T cells among recipient peripheral blood mononuclear cells was the definition used for donor T cell macrochimerism. Samples from a few later patients were sequenced in-house on an Illumina MiSeq with MiXCR processing rather than by the commercial service.

The sample's time point label, in plain terms: cells obtained before transplantation from donor or recipient. CD3+CD4+ and CD3+CD8+ populations were FACS-sorted from unstimulated pre-transplant donor and recipient cells taken from spleen or lymph nodes. Worth noting for this clone: Its antigen has not been determined. Per-base qualities were not stored, and no clone one base away is much larger.

V is reduced by 1 base and J by 1 base, leaving a spacing of 5 bases between them. The CDR3 starts with the cysteine, ends with the phenylalanine, and has 13 residues. The only DNA kept is the CDR3, 39 bases in frame from the first base. The germline V gene yields SGHRS for CDR1 and YFSETQ for CDR2. The library was generated by the immunoSEQ multiplex PCR assay. In most patients, genomic DNA was isolated using the Qiagen DNeasy Blood and Tissue Kit and sent frozen to Adaptive Biotechnologies for TCR sequencing. For most patients, high-throughput TCR-beta CDR3 sequencing of genomic DNA was performed by Adaptive Biotechnologies. The study's processing was this. TCR sequencing data were retrieved from Adaptive's ImmunoSEQ software for about 17 patients, whereas three other patients were processed with MiXCR and VDJtools. To correct CD4 versus CD8 sorting errors, sequences present in both subsets at a frequency ratio below 5:1 were removed. Because the origin of CDR3 nucleotide sequences shared between donor and recipient could not be assigned, those sequences were removed. To count as alloreactive, a clone needed at least 2-fold expansion over unstimulated cells and a minimum CFSE-low frequency of 0.002% (template counts) or 0.001% (read counts). Clones were considered mappable if detected in sequenced pre-transplant spleen, lymph node, or MLR CFSE-low populations of the donor or recipient. The cumulative frequency of alloreactive clones was calculated as a percentage of all sequences, weighted by copy number. TCRdb stores this immuneACCESS table with in-frame sequences only. Part of the clones is absent; in the studies checked, under half of the shortfall reflects unresolved V genes, and no reason is known for the rest. Clone size and V and J calls were adopted from that table, with D and trimming inferred from the DNA. The sample yields about 100,000 clones; about 90% were counted once. The ten biggest clones cover around 0.86% of the sample.

Findings and caveats that apply to the study as a whole: In patients with donor T cell macrochimerism, the allografts had high GvH to HvG T cell clonal ratios. Early after transplant, declines in HvG clones were associated with peak levels of circulating GvH clones. Conclusions were limited by the relatively low number and heterogeneity of intestinal transplant patients. GvH clones turned up in recipient bone marrow, with some appearing earlier in ileal mucosa or blood, a pattern consistent with an intestinal mucosal origin.

This TCR derives from a human donor who was the organ donor for an intestinal transplant. This sample comprised unstimulated CD4+ T cells sorted from spleen or lymph node cells, obtained before transplant. In this chain, TRBV5-1 is recombined with TRBJ2-5; a confident D gene designation cannot be given. The DNA sequence is as follows: TGCGCCAGCAGCTTGACAGTCCAAGAGACCCAGTACTTC. Translation gives CASSLTVQETQYF.